This T cell receptor beta chain is from a study of a mutant IDH1 vaccine in newly diagnosed glioma. Details on this clone: Its specificity is unknown. A read error may account for a junction end that differs from germline.

Some clones are missing from TCRdb's copy, which holds only in-frame ones; the method was immunoSEQ multiplex PCR. In the table there are over 80,000 clones, around four fifths of which are singletons. The time point was: week 47, end of study. Vaccination comprised doses that each held 300 ug of mutant IDH1 20-mer peptide, plus topical imiquimod. In germline, CDR1 is GTSNPN, CDR2 SVGIG (reference sequence). CDR3 length: 13 residues. The TCR originated in a man in his forties with glioma. This chain connects TRBV30 to TRBJ1-5; unclear D gene. The specimen was PBMCs, collected from a glioma patient whose treatment included an IDH1 peptide vaccine. CDR3 in DNA: TGTGCTTGGAGCGTGTGGGGCAATCAGCCCCAGCATTTT. It specifies CAWSVWGNQPQHF.